The clone carrying this T cell receptor (beta chain) turned up a few times. Its matching antigen is unknown. Described time point: persistent/refractory GD, antithyroid drugs over 5 years with positive TRAb. PBMC RNA served as the TCR library source. From each patient, around 9 milliliters of peripheral blood was drawn and collected into an EDTA anticoagulant tube. For TCR beta, libraries came from iRepertoire HTBI primers and Arm-PCR of CDR3 regions. Original analysis: Segment identification across samples yielded roughly 62 TRBV and about 14 TRBJ segments. Using its own MiXCR run on the multiplex PCR reads, TCRdb lists one record per CDR3 protein. The V and J calls reflect TCRdb's pipeline rather than the authors' work. The repertoire consists of around 450,000 distinct CDR3 sequences, with 20% to 25% occurring once and the leading ten covering less than 9%. Germline V CDR1 and CDR2: SGHDN, FVKESK. The germline V and J ends were trimmed by 1 base and 4 bases, with 4 bases remaining between them. The CDR3 runs to 12 residues.

The sample originates from a study of regulatory T cells in long-lasting Graves disease. Study-wide findings and caveats: Persistent disease exhibited a predilection for TRBV28, TRBJ1-2 and TRBJ2-5.

The sample was peripheral blood mononuclear cells (PBMCs), taken when the disease was refractory, from a patient treated with antithyroid drugs. The J gene is TRBJ1-2, the V gene TRBV14; D call uncertain. This TCR was recovered from a female donor with Graves disease. This chain's CDR3 is CASSQAFYGYTF. In nucleotides, the CDR3 is TGTGCCAGCAGCCAAGCCTTCTATGGCTACACCTTC.